These 5 T cell receptor beta chains were all obtained from the same sample, sequenced in a study of STAT5B mutations in CD4+ large granular lymphocyte leukemia. Generated by immunoSEQ multiplex PCR, the TCRdb table keeps only in-frame clones and is missing some. The sample consists of roughly 30,000 clones, nearly 90% of them appearing once. Source material: CD4+ T cells from blood buffy coats. The receptors were gathered from a human donor in good health.

This chain links TRBV19 with TRBJ1-3; no definite D call. Trimming took off 6 bases at V and 0 bases at J, with 12 bases between the two ends. There are 15 residues in the CDR3. Germline lookup yields CDR1 LNHDA and CDR2 SQIVND (reference sequence). In DNA form, the CDR3 reads TGTGCCAGTAGGGCGGACGTTTACTCTGGAAACACCATATATTTT. Translated, it gives CASRADVYSGNTIYF.

The CDR3 nucleotides read TGTGCCAGCAGCGACGAAGACAGGATAGGGGAGACCCAGTACTTC. Its translation: CASSDEDRIGETQYF. The chain has TRBV21-1 and TRBJ2-5; the DNA was not compared with TRBD1, the D call given in the table. TRBV21-1 constitutes a pseudogene. The CDR3 consists of 15 residues.

The chain carries TRBV11-3 and TRBJ1-1; D gene unclear. Germline values: CDR1 SGHNT, CDR2 YENEEA. The V and J ends lost 5 bases and 0 bases respectively, with 22 bases between them. The CDR3 runs 18 residues. For the CDR3, the DNA is TGTGCCAGCAGCACGGGATGGAGCAGAAAGCCTTTGAACACTGAAGCTTTCTTT. Its translation is CASSTGWSRKPLNTEAFF.

The chain combines TRBV5-6 with TRBJ2-1; 7 bases map to TRBD1. This CDR3 is 15 amino acids long. The V gene end was trimmed by 5 bases and the J gene end by 0 bases; junction bases not matched to a gene: 5. The germline V gene has CDR1 SGHDT and CDR2 YYEEEE. The CDR3 spells CASSWGQSSYNEQFF. The CDR3 DNA sequence: TGTGCCAGCAGTTGGGGACAGAGCTCCTACAATGAGCAGTTCTTC.

The V call is TRBV5-6, the J call TRBJ1-5, with D perhaps TRBD1 (5 bases). Looked up from germline, CDR1 is SGHDT and CDR2 is YYEEEE. The CDR3 spans 12 residues. Trimming took off 6 bases at V and 5 bases at J, with 9 bases between the two ends. CDR3 region: CASTRGHQPQHF. The CDR3 DNA sequence: TGTGCCAGCACCCGGGGCCATCAGCCCCAGCATTTT.